This T cell receptor (beta chain) emerged from a study of neoadjuvant anti-PD-1 for oral cavity cancer. Study context: Patients mostly received three to four biweekly nivolumab doses at 3 mg/kg before surgery. Study-level results: Non-responders to neoadjuvant nivolumab had significantly more clonal PBMC T cells than responders.

Germline V lookup: CDR1 SGHVS, CDR2 FQNEAQ. CDR3 size: 15 residues. With 5 bases removed from V and 4 bases from J, the gap between germline ends came to 15 bases. Note on this clone: As yet, its antigen is unknown.

Six replicates per PBMC sample, mostly from 480 ng of genomic DNA. Sequenced by immunoSEQ multiplex PCR; TCRdb stores in-frame clones only, minus some. This table has fewer than 70,000 clones, 70% to 85% appearing once. The starting material was PBMCs, obtained before nivolumab (anti-PD-1) treatment. The chain uses TRBV7-8 and TRBJ1-3; D is unclear. This sequence originates from a person aged 40 to 85 with oral cavity squamous cell carcinoma. The CDR3 sequence is CASSVSTLGGNTIYF. The CDR3 DNA sequence: TGTGCCAGCAGCGTCTCGACTTTAGGGGGAAACACCATATATTTT. The full variable domain, its missing parts supplied by reference TRBV7-8 and TRBJ1-3, is GAGVSQSPRYKVAKRGQDVALRCDPISGHVSLFWYQQALGQGPEFLTYFQNEAQLDKSGLPSDRFFAERPEGSVSTLKIQRTQQEDSAVYLCASSVSTLGGNTIYFGEGSWLTVV.